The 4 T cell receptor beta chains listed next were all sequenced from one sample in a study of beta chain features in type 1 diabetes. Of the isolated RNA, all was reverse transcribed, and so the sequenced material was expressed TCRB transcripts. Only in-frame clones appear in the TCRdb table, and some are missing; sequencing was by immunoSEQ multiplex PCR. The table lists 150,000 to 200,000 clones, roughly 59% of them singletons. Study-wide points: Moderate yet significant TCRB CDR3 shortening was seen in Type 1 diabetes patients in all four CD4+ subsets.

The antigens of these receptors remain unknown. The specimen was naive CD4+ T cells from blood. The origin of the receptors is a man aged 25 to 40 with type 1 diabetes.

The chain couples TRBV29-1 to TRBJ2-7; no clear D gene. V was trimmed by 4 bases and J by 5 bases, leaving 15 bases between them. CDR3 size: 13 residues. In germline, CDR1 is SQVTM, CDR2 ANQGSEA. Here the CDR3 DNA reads TGCAGCGTTGGTAGTAGCCGGGTCAACGAGCAGTACTTC. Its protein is CSVGSSRVNEQYF.

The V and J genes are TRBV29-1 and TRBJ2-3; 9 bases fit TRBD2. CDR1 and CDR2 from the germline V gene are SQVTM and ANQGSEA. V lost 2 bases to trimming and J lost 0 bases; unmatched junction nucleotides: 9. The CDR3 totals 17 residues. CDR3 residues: CSVERALTSGSTDTQYF. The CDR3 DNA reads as TGCAGCGTTGAAAGGGCCCTGACTAGCGGTAGCACAGATACGCAGTATTTT.

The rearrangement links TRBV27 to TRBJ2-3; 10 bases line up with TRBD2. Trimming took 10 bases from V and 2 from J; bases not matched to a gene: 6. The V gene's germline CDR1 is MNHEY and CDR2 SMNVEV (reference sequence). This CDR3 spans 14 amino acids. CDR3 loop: CATSGGASTDTQYF. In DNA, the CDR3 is TGTGCCACAAGCGGGGGGGCCTCCACAGATACGCAGTATTTT.

The CDR3 DNA reads TGTGCCAGCAGCCCCACGCGCAGGTACAATGAGCAGTTCTTC. It is translated as CASSPTRRYNEQFF. This rearrangement joins TRBV7-2 to TRBJ2-1; D ambiguous. The V and J ends lost 5 bases and 4 bases respectively, with 12 bases between them. Germline-derived CDR1 and CDR2 are SGHTA and FQGNSA. The CDR3 consists of 14 residues. Supplemented by reference TRBV7-2 and TRBJ2-1, the full variable domain reads GAGVSQSPSNKVTEKGKDVELRCDPISGHTALYWYRQSLGQGLEFLIYFQGNSAPDKSGLPSDRFSAERTGGSVSTLTIQRTQQEDSAVYLCASSPTRRYNEQFFGPGTRLTVL.